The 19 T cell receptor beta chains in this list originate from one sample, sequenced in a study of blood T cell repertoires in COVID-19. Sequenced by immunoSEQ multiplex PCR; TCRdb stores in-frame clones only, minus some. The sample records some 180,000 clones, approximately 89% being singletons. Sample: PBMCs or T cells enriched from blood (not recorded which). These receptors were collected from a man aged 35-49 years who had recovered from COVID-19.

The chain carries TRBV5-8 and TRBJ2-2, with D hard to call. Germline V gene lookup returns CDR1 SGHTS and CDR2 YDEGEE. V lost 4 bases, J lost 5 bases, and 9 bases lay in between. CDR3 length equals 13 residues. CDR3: CASSLSATGELFF. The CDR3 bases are TGTGCCAGCAGCCTCTCCGCGACCGGGGAGCTGTTTTTT.

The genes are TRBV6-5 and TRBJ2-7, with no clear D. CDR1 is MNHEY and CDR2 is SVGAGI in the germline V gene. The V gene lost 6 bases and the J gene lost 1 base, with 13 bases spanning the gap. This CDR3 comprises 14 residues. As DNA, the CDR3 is TGTGCCAGCAGCTCCCTGACACTGTCCTACGAGCAGTACTTC. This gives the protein CASSSLTLSYEQYF.

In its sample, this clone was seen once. The CDR3 nucleotides are TGCGCCAGCAGCTTCTGGACAGGAGTTGACGAGCAGTACTTC. Translating it yields CASSFWTGVDEQYF. The genes are TRBV5-1 and TRBJ2-7, with TRBD1 identical over 7 bases. CDR1 and CDR2 (germline): SGHRS, YFSETQ. The CDR3 has 14 amino acids. V shed 2 bases, J shed 5 bases, and the junction held 7 bases outside the gene matches.

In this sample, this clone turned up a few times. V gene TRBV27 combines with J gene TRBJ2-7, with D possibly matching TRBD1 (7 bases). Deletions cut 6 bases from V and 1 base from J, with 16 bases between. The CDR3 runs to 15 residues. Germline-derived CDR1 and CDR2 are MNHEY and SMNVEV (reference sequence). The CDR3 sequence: CASSQGGQTSYEQYF. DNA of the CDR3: TGTGCCAGCAGCCAGGGGGGACAGACATCCTACGAGCAGTACTTC.

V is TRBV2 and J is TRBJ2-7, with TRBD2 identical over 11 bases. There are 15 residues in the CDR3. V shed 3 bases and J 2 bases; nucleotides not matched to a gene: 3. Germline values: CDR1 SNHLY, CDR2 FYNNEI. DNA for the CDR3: TGTGCCAGCAGTGAGCGACTAGCGGGGACCTACGAGCAGTACTTC. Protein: CASSERLAGTYEQYF.

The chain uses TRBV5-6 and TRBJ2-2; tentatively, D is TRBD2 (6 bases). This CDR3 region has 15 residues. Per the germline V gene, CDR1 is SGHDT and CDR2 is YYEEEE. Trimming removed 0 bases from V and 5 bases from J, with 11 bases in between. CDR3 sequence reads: CASSLEAGRTGELFF. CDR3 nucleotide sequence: TGTGCCAGCAGCTTGGAGGCAGGGAGGACCGGGGAGCTGTTTTTT.

The DNA of the CDR3 is TGTGCCAGCAGTGGGGGGGACAGGGAGCACGAGCAGTACTTC. The encoded protein is CASSGGDREHEQYF. The rearrangement uses TRBV27 and TRBJ2-7, with TRBD1 matching 9 bases. V shed 5 bases, J shed 5 bases, and the junction held 7 bases outside the gene matches. The germline V gene has CDR1 MNHEY and CDR2 SMNVEV (reference sequence). The CDR3 consists of 14 residues.

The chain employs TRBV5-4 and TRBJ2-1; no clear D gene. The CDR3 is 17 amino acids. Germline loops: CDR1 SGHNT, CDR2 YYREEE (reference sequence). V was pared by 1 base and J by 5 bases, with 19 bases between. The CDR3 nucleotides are TGTGCCAGCAGCTTGACGCTGGCCGCCAATCGGGACAATGAGCAGTTCTTC. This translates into CASSLTLAANRDNEQFF.

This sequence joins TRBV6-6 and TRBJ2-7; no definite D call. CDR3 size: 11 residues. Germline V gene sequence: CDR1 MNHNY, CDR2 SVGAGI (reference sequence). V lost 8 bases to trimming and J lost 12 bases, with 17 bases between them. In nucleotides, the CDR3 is TGTGCCAGCCAAACCCAGAGGTTCTGGTACTTC. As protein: CASQTQRFWYF.

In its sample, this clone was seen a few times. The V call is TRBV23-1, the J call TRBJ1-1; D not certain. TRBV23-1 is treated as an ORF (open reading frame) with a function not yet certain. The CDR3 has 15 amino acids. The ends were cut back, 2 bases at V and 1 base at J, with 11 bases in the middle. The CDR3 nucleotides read TGCGCCAGCAGTCAACCGGGGAGGTGGAACACTGAAGCTTTCTTT. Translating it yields CASSQPGRWNTEAFF.

CDR3 DNA: TGTGCCAGCAGCTTGAGGGGTGGAATTGGCTACGAGCAGTACTTC. Protein: CASSLRGGIGYEQYF. V and J are TRBV5-4 and TRBJ2-7; maybe TRBD1 (5 bases). The V gene's germline CDR1 is SGHNT and CDR2 YYREEE (reference sequence). The CDR3 runs 15 residues. V gave up 1 base and J gave up 3 bases, with 14 bases separating them. The full variable domain, completed using reference TRBV5-4 and TRBJ2-7, is ETGVTQSPTHLIKTRGQQVTLRCSSQSGHNTVSWYQQALGQGPQFIFQYYREEENGRGNFPPRFSGLQFPNYSSELNVNALELDDSALYLCASSLRGGIGYEQYFGPGTRLTVT.

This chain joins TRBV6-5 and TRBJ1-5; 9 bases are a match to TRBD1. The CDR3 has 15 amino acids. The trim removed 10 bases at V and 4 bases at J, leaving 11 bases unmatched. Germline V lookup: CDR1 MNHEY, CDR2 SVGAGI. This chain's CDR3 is CATQWDRVTNQPQHF. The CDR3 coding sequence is TGTGCCACACAATGGGACAGGGTGACGAATCAGCCCCAGCATTTT.

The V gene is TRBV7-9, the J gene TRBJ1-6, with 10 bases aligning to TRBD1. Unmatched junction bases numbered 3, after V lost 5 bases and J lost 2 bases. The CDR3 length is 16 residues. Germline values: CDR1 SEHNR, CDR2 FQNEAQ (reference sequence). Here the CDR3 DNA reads TGTGCCAGCAGCCGGACAGGGGGGACCTATAATTCACCCCTCCACTTT. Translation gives CASSRTGGTYNSPLHF.

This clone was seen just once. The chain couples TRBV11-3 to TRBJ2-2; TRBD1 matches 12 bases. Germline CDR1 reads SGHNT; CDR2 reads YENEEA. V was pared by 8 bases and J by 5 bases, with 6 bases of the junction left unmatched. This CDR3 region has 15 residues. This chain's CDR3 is CASCPGQGATGELFF. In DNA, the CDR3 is TGTGCCAGCTGTCCGGGACAGGGGGCGACCGGGGAGCTGTTTTTT.

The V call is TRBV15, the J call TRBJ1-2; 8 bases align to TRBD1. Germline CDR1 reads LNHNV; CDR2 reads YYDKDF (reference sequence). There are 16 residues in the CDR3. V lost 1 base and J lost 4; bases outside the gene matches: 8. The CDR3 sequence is CATSRGGQGVGYGYTF. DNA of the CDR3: TGTGCCACCAGCAGAGGAGGACAGGGAGTTGGCTATGGCTACACCTTC.

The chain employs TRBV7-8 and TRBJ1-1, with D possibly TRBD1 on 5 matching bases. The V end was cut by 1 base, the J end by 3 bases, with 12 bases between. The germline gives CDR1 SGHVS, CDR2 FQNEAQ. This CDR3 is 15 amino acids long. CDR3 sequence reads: CASSLVGRVDTEAFF. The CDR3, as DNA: TGTGCCAGCAGCTTAGTGGGCAGGGTAGACACTGAAGCTTTCTTT.

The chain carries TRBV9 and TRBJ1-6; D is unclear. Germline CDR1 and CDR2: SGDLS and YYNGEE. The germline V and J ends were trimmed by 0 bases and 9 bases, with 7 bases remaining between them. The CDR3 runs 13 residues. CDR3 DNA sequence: TGTGCCAGCAGCGTAGGAGAGGTTTCACCCCTCCACTTT. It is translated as CASSVGEVSPLHF.

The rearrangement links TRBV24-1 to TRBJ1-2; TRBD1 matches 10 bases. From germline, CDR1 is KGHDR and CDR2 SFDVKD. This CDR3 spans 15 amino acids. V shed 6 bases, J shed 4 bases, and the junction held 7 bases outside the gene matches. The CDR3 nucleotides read TGTGCCACCAGTACGCCGGGACAGGGGTTCTATGGCTACACCTTC. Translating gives CATSTPGQGFYGYTF.

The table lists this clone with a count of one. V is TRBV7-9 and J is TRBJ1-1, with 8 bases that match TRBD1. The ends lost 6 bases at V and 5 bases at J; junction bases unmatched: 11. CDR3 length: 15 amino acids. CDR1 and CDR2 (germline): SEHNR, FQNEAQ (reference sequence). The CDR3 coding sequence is TGTGCCAGCAGTCCAGCCCAGGGGGCAGTGACTGAAGCTTTCTTT. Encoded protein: CASSPAQGAVTEAFF.